This T cell receptor beta chain is from a study of CD8 T cells in ankylosing spondylitis. General study points: Seemingly characteristic of ankylosing spondylitis blood was a TCR beta motif consisting of several highly homologous variants. In reactive arthritis synovial fluid and blood, some motif variants had been reported before. Reportedly, matched ankylosing spondylitis synovial fluid was significantly enriched for disease-linked clones. Disease-linked clones bore a CD8+ phenotype, appearing relatively rarely in peripheral blood.

Molecular-barcoded quantitative 5'-RACE produced these TCR beta libraries. Using its own MiXCR run on the 5' RACE reads, TCRdb lists one record per CDR3 protein. The sample has 670,000 or so distinct CDR3 sequences; 19% are singletons. V was cut by 4 bases and J by 4 bases, with 10 bases left in between. This CDR3 contains 13 residues. Germline CDR1 reads MNHEY; CDR2 reads SVGAGI. This clonotype has just one count. Its target is unknown. This receptor was taken from a male donor with ankylosing spondylitis. Sequenced sample: blood, either unsorted or a sorted T cell fraction (not recorded which). The V and J genes are TRBV6-5 and TRBJ1-2, with D unresolved. This CDR3 reads CASSCLGSYGYTF. In DNA form, the CDR3 reads TGTGCCAGCAGTTGTCTAGGCAGCTATGGCTACACCTTC.